Following are 2 T cell receptor beta chains from one sample sequenced in a study of graft-versus-host responses after intestinal transplantation. Antigens for these TCRs are unknown. Sequencing was performed with immunoSEQ multiplex PCR; in TCRdb, only in-frame clones are kept and a portion is missing. The data show tens of thousands of clones, 70% to 85% seen once. Sequenced material: unstimulated CD8+ T cells sorted from spleen or lymph node cells, taken before intestinal transplant. The receptors here all came from a human donor who received an intestinal transplant.

The chain employs TRBV27 and TRBJ2-1, with 9 positions matching TRBD1. In germline, CDR1 is MNHEY, CDR2 SMNVEV (reference sequence). The CDR3 covers 14 residues. V lost 6 bases and J lost 8; bases outside the gene matches: 8. The CDR3 loop reads CASSFYTGGDEQFF. Here the CDR3 DNA reads TGTGCCAGCAGCTTTTACACAGGGGGCGATGAGCAGTTCTTC.

The chain is built from TRBV18 and TRBJ2-3; no firm D call. Germline assignment: CDR1 KGHSH and CDR2 LQKENI. Trimming cost V 3 bases and J 2 bases, with 9 bases left between them. The CDR3 covers 14 residues. The DNA of the CDR3 is TGTGCCAGCTCACCTAGACTGAACACAGATACGCAGTATTTT. Protein sequence: CASSPRLNTDTQYF.